This entry features one T cell receptor (beta chain) sequence. This table comes from immunoSEQ multiplex PCR, and its TCRdb copy is limited to in-frame clones, with some not included. This table has some 460,000 clones, about 89% appearing once. The entry originates in a study of blood T cell repertoires in COVID-19. Looking at the study overall: There were acute and convalescent COVID-19 samples, and they came from the United States, Italy and Spain. From T cells, B-cell-depleted T cells, or PBMCs came the material, which was cDNA or gDNA.

The source is a woman younger than 45 with acute or convalescent COVID-19. Sequencing was performed on peripheral blood.

This CDR3 reads CASSFIPLAGGRNEQFF. In DNA, the CDR3 is TGTGCCAGCAGTTTCATCCCACTAGCGGGGGGCCGCAATGAGCAGTTCTTC. J is TRBJ2-1 and V is TRBV27, with TRBD2 matching over 12 bases. After removal of 3 bases from V and 6 bases from J, the junction contained 9 bases not matched to a gene. The germline gives CDR1 MNHEY, CDR2 SMNVEV (reference sequence). This CDR3 contains 17 residues.